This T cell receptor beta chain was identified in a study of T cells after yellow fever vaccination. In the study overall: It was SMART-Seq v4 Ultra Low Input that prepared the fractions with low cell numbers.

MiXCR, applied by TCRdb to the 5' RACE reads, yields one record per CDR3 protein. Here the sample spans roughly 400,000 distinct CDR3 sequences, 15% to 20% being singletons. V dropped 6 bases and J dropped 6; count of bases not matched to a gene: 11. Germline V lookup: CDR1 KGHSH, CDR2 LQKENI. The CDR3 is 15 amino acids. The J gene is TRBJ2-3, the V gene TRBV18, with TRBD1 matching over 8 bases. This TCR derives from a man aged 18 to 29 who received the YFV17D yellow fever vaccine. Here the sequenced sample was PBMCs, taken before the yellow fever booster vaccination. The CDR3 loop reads CASSTARQGTDTQYF. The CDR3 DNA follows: TGTGCCAGCTCGACAGCAAGACAGGGGACCGATACGCAGTATTTT.